The clone carrying this T cell receptor (beta chain) was seen once. The source of the sample is a study of T cell changes during pregnancy in multiple sclerosis. Produced via immunoSEQ multiplex PCR; TCRdb's table is partial and in-frame only. The sample lists just under 65,000 clones, 80% to 95% seen once, with about 2.1% in the top ten. The sample consisted of peripheral blood, taken in the second trimester of pregnancy. The receptor's source is a female donor in good health, enrolled as a control in a pregnancy study.

CDR3 region: CPPYRQGNYEQYF. CDR3 bases: TGTCCACCCTACCGGCAGGGGAACTACGAGCAGTACTTC. This rearrangement joins TRBV6-1 to TRBJ2-7, with a tentative D call TRBD1 (6 bases). This CDR3 contains 13 residues. CDR1 and CDR2 from the germline V gene are MNHNS and SASEGT.